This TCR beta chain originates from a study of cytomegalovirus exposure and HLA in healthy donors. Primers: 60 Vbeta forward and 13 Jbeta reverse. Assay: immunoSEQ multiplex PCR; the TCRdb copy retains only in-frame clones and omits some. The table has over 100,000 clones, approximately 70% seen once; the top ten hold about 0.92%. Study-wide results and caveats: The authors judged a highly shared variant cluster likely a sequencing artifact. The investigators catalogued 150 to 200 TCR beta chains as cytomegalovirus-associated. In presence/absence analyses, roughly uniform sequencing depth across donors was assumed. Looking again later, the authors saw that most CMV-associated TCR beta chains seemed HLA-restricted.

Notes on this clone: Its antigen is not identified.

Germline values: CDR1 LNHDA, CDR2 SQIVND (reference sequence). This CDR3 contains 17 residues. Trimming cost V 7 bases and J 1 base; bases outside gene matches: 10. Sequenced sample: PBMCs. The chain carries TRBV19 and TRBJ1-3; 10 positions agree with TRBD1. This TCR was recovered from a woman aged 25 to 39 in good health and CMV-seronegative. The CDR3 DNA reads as TGTGCCAGTACCCCCGTGGGACAGGGGAGGTCTGGAAACACCATATATTTT. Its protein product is CASTPVGQGRSGNTIYF.